The present TCR beta chain was sequenced within a study of T cells in Graves' hyperthyroidism and ophthalmopathy. Study-wide context: Before treatment of any kind, peripheral blood was taken at initial diagnosis.

TCR beta CDR3 region amplification was performed from RNA transcripts. The TCR CDR3 was amplified in a first-round RT-PCR using the HTBI primer set. One entry per CDR3 protein, called by TCRdb with MiXCR from the multiplex PCR reads. The sample records under 350,000 distinct CDR3 sequences, roughly 13% being singletons. The CDR3 length is 12 residues. Deletions cut 3 bases from V and 7 bases from J, with 10 bases between. Per germline, CDR1 DFQATT and CDR2 SNEGSKA (reference sequence). Clinical Activity Scores of at least 3, NOSPECS grades of at least 4 and durations under 3 months characterized ophthalmopathy patients. Uncontrolled infections, other autoimmune diseases, pregnancy or lactation led to exclusion of patients. PBMCs were obtained from approximately 10 ml fresh peripheral blood. This clonotype was recorded many times.

The TCR comes from a woman in her thirties or forties with Graves' ophthalmopathy. The V and J genes are TRBV20-1 and TRBJ1-5; D remains unclear. Sequencing used blood. The CDR3 sequence is CSASRLEQPQHF. CDR3 nucleotide sequence: TGCAGTGCTAGCCGATTGGAACAGCCCCAGCATTTT.